The clone carrying this T cell receptor (beta chain) occurred many times. CDR3 length equals 16 residues. The V gene's germline CDR1 is LGHNA and CDR2 YNFKEQ. Trimming took 1 base from V and 2 from J; bases not matched to a gene: 4. The data originate from a study of T cells after yellow fever vaccination. TCRdb ran MiXCR on the 5' RACE reads and lists one entry per CDR3 protein. The data hold about 160,000 distinct CDR3 sequences, with 6% to 7.5% observed a single time. Sequenced material: CD4+ T cells sorted from PBMCs, taken about 5 days after the first yellow fever vaccination. The receptor was derived from a man aged 18 to 29 who received the YFV17D yellow fever vaccine. The V call is TRBV4-2, the J call TRBJ2-3; 9 bases match TRBD2. The CDR3 region is CASSQASGGNTDTQYF. CDR3 bases: TGTGCCAGCAGCCAAGCCAGCGGGGGGAACACAGATACGCAGTATTTT.